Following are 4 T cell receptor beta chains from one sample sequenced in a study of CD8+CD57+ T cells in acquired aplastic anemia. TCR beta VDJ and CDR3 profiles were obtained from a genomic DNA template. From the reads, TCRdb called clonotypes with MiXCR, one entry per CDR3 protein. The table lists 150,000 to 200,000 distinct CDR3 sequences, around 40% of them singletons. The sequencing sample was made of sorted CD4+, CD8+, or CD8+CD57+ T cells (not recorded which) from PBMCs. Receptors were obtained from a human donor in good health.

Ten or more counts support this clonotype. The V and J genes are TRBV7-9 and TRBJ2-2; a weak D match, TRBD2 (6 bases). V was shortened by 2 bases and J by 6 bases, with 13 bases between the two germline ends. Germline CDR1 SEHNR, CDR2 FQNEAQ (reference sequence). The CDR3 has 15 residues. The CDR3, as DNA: TGTGCCAGCAGCTTATCGGCGGGAAGGTCCGGGGAGCTGTTTTTT. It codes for CASSLSAGRSGELFF.

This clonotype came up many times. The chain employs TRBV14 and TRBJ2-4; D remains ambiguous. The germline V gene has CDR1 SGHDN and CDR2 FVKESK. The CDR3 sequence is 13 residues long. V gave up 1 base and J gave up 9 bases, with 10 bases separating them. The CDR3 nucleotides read TGTGCCAGCAGCCAAGGCCAGTATGGCATTCAGTACTTC. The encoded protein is CASSQGQYGIQYF. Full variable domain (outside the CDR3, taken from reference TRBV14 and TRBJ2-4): EAGVTQFPSHSVIEKGQTVTLRCDPISGHDNLYWYRRVMGKEIKFLLHFVKESKQDESGMPNNRFLAERTGGTYSTLKVQPAELEDSGVYFCASSQGQYGIQYFGAGTRLSVL.

In DNA, the CDR3 is TGTGCCAGCAGTCAACCGGGGGGTACCTATGGCTACACCTTC. As protein: CASSQPGGTYGYTF. The rearrangement joins TRBV6-2 or TRBV6-3 to TRBJ1-2; TRBD1 is a possible D gene (5 bases). CDR1 is MNHEY and CDR2 is SVGEGT in the germline V gene. The CDR3 is 14 residues long. V shed 5 bases and J shed 4 bases, with 14 bases lying between them.

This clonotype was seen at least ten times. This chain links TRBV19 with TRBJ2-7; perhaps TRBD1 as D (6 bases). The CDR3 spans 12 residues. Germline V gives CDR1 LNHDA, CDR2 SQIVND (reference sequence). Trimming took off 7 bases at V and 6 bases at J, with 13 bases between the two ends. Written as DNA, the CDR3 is TGTGCCAGTACCACCAGAGGGGGCGAGCAGTACTTC. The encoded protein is CASTTRGGEQYF.